This T cell receptor (beta chain) was recovered during a study of blood T cell repertoires in COVID-19. Study overall: In each case, the material was cDNA or gDNA derived from T cells, B-cell-depleted T cells, or PBMCs.

Sequencing used immunoSEQ multiplex PCR; TCRdb keeps in-frame clones, though not all of them. The top ten hold about 2.1% of the sample, which has about 400,000 clones, 88% seen once. The source material was PBMCs or T cells enriched from blood (not recorded which). The TCR comes from a woman in her thirties or forties with acute COVID-19.

In DNA form, the CDR3 reads TGCGCCAGCAGCCAAGCCGAGATTGCCTACGAGCAGTACTTC. Amino acid sequence: CASSQAEIAYEQYF. The rearrangement joins TRBV4-1 to TRBJ2-7; no definite D call. Germline lookup yields CDR1 MGHRA and CDR2 YSYEKL. This CDR3 is 14 amino acids long. V was pared by 1 base and J by 2 bases, with 9 bases between.